This is a list of T cell receptor beta chains from one sample in a study of shared clonotypes between healthy human individuals. Libraries were prepared by immunoSEQ multiplex PCR; TCRdb keeps only in-frame clonotypes and omits some of them. The data contain 2 million to 2.5 million clones, 85% to 95% of them singletons. Sequencing used naive CD8+ T cells from PBMCs. Receptors were obtained from a young man in good health. Some clones in this sample may be carry-over from other donors' samples. The CDR3 runs from the conserved cysteine through the conserved F or W. Each record gives: V gene, D gene, clone size, CDR3 length, J gene, CDR3 protein. A D gene is named only where the DNA matches it firmly. Some rows mark clone size as missing; the rest say once, few, many or name a class of expanded clone.

V: TRBV5-4; D: NA; size: NA; length: 17; J: TRBJ2-1; CDR3: CASSFRSFLVSYNEQFF
V: TRBV7-8; D: NA; size: NA; length: 12; J: TRBJ2-1; CDR3: CASSLVGHEQFF
V: TRBV4-1; D: NA; size: NA; length: 18; J: TRBJ1-1; CDR3: CASSQDRFTGPMNTEAFF
V: TRBV5-4; D: NA; size: NA; length: 15; J: TRBJ1-1; CDR3: CASSLRTAVNTEAFF
V: TRBV13; D: TRBD2; size: NA; length: 16; J: TRBJ2-5; CDR3: CASSPGLAGSLETQYF
V: TRBV5-4; D: TRBD1; size: NA; length: 16; J: TRBJ2-7; CDR3: CASSLAETGGNYEQYF
V: TRBV5-4; D: TRBD2; size: NA; length: 15; J: TRBJ2-7; CDR3: CASSLGAGGPYEQYF
V: TRBV28; D: TRBD1; size: NA; length: 16; J: TRBJ1-5; CDR3: CASSDRENHSNQPQHF
V: TRBV27; D: TRBD1; size: NA; length: 14; J: TRBJ1-2; CDR3: CASSPTGGLGGYTF
V: TRBV7-9; D: NA; size: NA; length: 12; J: TRBJ1-1; CDR3: CASSLASGGTFF
V: TRBV6-1; D: TRBD2; size: NA; length: 17; J: TRBJ2-5; CDR3: CASSEFPWRESEETQYF
V: TRBV27; D: TRBD1; size: NA; length: 17; J: TRBJ2-3; CDR3: CASSLITWTGGTDTQYF
V: TRBV28; D: TRBD2; size: NA; length: 14; J: TRBJ2-1; CDR3: CASSFTSGLNEQFF
V: TRBV30; D: TRBD2; size: once; length: 15; J: TRBJ2-3; CDR3: CAWNPYSGSTDTQYF
V: TRBV5-4; D: TRBD2; size: NA; length: 14; J: TRBJ2-5; CDR3: CVQSLREAQETQYF
V: TRBV9; D: TRBD1; size: NA; length: 15; J: TRBJ2-3; CDR3: CASSVFGDRADTQYF
V: TRBV29-1; D: NA; size: NA; length: 13; J: TRBJ2-1; CDR3: CSVGTVPYNEQFF
V: TRBV5-1; D: NA; size: NA; length: 15; J: TRBJ2-7; CDR3: CASSSTANYPYEQYF
V: TRBV4-1; D: TRBD2; size: NA; length: 21; J: TRBJ2-7; CDR3: CASSQDSGIWEERDFSHEQYF
V: TRBV7-2; D: NA; size: NA; length: 16; J: TRBJ2-7; CDR3: CASSHPTGLHRGEQYF
V: TRBV4-3; D: TRBD1; size: NA; length: 17; J: TRBJ2-7; CDR3: CASSLIVGTGPSYEQYF
V: TRBV16; D: NA; size: NA; length: 13; J: TRBJ1-5; CDR3: CASIGADNQPQHF
V: TRBV7-8; D: NA; size: NA; length: 17; J: TRBJ2-5; CDR3: CASSLDFSAGAGETQYF
V: TRBV19; D: NA; size: NA; length: 15; J: TRBJ1-5; CDR3: CASRQGPNSQQPQHF
V: TRBV27; D: TRBD2; size: NA; length: 17; J: TRBJ2-3; CDR3: CASSPSVPSGRTDTQYF
V: TRBV4-1; D: NA; size: NA; length: 14; J: TRBJ2-5; CDR3: CASSQELREETQYF
V: TRBV6-6; D: NA; size: NA; length: 11; J: TRBJ2-3; CDR3: CASIGGNTQYF
V: TRBV5-5; D: NA; size: NA; length: 15; J: TRBJ1-1; CDR3: CASSPIRQPNTEAFF
V: TRBV14; D: TRBD1; size: NA; length: 17; J: TRBJ2-7; CDR3: CASSPAYPGGQGYEQYF
V: TRBV9; D: NA; size: NA; length: 15; J: TRBJ2-2; CDR3: CASSEQGRVSGELFF
V: TRBV4-2; D: NA; size: NA; length: 15; J: TRBJ1-5; CDR3: CASSPELTSSQPQHF